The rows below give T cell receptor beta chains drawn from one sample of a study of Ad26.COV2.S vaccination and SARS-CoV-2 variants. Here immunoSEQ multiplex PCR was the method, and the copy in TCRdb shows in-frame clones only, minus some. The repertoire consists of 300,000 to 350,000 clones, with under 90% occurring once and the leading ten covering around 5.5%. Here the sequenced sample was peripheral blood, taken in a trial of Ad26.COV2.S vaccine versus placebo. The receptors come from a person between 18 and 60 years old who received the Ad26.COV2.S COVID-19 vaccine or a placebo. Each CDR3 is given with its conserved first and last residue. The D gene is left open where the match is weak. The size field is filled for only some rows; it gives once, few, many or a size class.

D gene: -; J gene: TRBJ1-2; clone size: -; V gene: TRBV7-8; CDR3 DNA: TGTGCCAGCAGCTTAGCCCCAGGGAATGAGGGCTACACCTTC; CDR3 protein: CASSLAPGNEGYTF
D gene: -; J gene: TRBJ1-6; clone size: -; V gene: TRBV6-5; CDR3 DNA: TGTGCCAGCAGCAACGTGGGGTATAATTCACCCCTCCACTTT; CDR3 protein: CASSNVGYNSPLHF
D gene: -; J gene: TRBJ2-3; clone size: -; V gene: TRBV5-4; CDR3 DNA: TGTGCCAGCAGCTCCTCCCTTGTAGCGACAGATACGCAGTATTTT; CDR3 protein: CASSSSLVATDTQYF
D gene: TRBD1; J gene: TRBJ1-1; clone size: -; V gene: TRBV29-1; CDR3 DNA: TGCAGCGGGAGGACAGGCTATAGGACTGAAGCTTTCTTT; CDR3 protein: CSGRTGYRTEAFF
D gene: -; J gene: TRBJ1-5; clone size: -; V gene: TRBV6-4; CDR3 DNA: TGTGCCAGCAGTGAACATTCAGGTCTGGGCAATCAGCCCCAGCATTTT; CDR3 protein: CASSEHSGLGNQPQHF
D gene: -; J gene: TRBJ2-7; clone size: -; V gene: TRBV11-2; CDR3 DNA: TGTGCCAGCAGCCTCGACAGGCTCGAGCAGTACTTC; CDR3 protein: CASSLDRLEQYF
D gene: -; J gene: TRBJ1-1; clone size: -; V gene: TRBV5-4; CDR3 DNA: TGTGCCAGCCAGAAGGGAGTTCGGGAACTGAACACTGAAGCTTTCTTT; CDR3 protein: CASQKGVRELNTEAFF
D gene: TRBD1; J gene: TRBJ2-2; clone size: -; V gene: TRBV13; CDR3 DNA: TGTGCCAGCAGCCTTAATGTCTTTAGCTTGGACAGGGGTCGTACCGGGGAGCTGTTTTTT; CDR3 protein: CASSLNVFSLDRGRTGELFF
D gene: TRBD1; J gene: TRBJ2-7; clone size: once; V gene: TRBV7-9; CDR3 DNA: TGTGCCAGCAGCTTCGGACAGGGGATCCTCTACGAGCAGTACTTC; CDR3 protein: CASSFGQGILYEQYF
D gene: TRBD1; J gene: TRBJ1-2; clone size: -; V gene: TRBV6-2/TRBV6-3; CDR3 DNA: TGTGCCAGCAGTTACCACGCTGGGACAGGGGACGGCTACACCTTC; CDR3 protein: CASSYHAGTGDGYTF
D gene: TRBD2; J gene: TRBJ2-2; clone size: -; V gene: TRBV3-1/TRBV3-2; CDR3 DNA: TGTGCCAGCAGCCACCCAAGCGGGAGCGGCACCGGGGAGCTGTTTTTT; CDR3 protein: CASSHPSGSGTGELFF
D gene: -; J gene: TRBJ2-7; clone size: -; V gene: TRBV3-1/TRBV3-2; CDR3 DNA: TGTGCCAGCAGCCAAGGAGTAGGACACCCGTACTTC; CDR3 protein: CASSQGVGHPYF
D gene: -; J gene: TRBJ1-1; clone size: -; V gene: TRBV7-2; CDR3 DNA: TGTGCCAGCAGCTCCGGACAGCCCGGGGTCACTGAAGCTTTCTTT; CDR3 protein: CASSSGQPGVTEAFF
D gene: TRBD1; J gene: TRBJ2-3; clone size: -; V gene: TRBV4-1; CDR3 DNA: TGCGCCAGCAGCTTAAAACTCTTCACGTGGACAGGGTCCACAGATACGCAGTATTTT; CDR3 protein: CASSLKLFTWTGSTDTQYF
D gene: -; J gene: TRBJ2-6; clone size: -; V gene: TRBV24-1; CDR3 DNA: TGTGCCACCAGTGATAGGACGACAGTCCGCTCTGGGGCCAACGTCCTGACTTTC; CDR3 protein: CATSDRTTVRSGANVLTF
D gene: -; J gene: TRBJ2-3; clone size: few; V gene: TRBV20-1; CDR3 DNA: TGCAGTGTCCCACGACTAGGGGCGCTGTATTTT; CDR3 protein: CSVPRLGALYF
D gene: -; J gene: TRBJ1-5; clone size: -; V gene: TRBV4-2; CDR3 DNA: TGTGCCAGCAGCCAAGATCGGGGGGTAAGGCAGCCCCAGCATTTT; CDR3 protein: CASSQDRGVRQPQHF
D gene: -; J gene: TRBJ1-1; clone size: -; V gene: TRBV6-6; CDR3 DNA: TGTGCCAGCAGGGGGGACGAGGCTTTCTTT; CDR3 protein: CASRGDEAFF
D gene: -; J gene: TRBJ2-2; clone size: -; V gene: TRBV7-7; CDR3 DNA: TGTGCCAGCAGCTTAAGGCCAGCCGGGGAGCTGTTTTTT; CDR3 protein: CASSLRPAGELFF
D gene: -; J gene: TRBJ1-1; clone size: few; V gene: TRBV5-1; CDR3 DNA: TGCGCCAGCAGCTTGGGGGAACGCACTGAAGCTTTCTTT; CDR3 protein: CASSLGERTEAFF
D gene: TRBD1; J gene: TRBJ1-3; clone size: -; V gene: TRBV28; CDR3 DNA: TGTGCCAGCATTACTCTGACAGGGTCTGGAAACACCATATATTTT; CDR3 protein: CASITLTGSGNTIYF
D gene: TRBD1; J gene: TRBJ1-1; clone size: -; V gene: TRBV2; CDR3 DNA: TGTGCCATCACGACAGGGCTCGAAGCTTTCTTT; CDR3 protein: CAITTGLEAFF
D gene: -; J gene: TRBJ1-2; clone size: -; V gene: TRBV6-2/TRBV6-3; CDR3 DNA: TGTGCCAGCAGTCCACCTACCCGGGGTGGCTACACCTTC; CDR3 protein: CASSPPTRGGYTF
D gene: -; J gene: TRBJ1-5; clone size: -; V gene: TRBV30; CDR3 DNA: TGTGCCTGGAGTTCTCAGGGTTTTATGACCGGCAATCAGCCCCAGCATTTT; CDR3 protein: CAWSSQGFMTGNQPQHF
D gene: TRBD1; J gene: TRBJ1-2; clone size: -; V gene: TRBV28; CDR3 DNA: TGTGCCACCGAGACAGGGCACGGTGGCTACACCTTC; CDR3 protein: CATETGHGGYTF
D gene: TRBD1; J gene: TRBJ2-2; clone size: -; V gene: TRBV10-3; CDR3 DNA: TGTGCCACCCTGGGACAGCGCACCGGGGAGCTGTTTTTT; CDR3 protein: CATLGQRTGELFF
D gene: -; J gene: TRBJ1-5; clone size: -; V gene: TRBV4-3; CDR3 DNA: TGCGCCAGCAGCCAAGAAATGGGAGGGAATCAGCCCCAGCATTTT; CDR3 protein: CASSQEMGGNQPQHF
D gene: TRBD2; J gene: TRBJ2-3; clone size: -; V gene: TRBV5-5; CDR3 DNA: TGTGCCAGCAGCTTGGCCGGACTAGCGGGGGGAGGAGGCACAGATACGCAGTATTTT; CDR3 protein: CASSLAGLAGGGGTDTQYF
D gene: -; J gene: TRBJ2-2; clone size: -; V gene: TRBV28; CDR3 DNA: TGTGCCAGCAGTTTCCCCGTCGTAGCGGTAAACACCGGGGAGCTGTTTTTT; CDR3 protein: CASSFPVVAVNTGELFF
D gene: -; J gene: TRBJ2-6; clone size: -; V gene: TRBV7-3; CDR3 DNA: TGTGCCAGCAGCTCCGCGGCGGGGGCGCCCAACTCTGGGGCCAACGTCCTGACTTTC; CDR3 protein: CASSSAAGAPNSGANVLTF
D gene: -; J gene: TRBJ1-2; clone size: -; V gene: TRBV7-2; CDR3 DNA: TGTGCCAGCCCCACCCCCGCGATTACAGGGAACTATGGCTACACCTTC; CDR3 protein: CASPTPAITGNYGYTF
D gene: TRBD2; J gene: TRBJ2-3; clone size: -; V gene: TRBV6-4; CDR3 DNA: TGTGCCAGCAGGCCGACTAGCATCACAGATACGCAGTATTTT; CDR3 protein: CASRPTSITDTQYF
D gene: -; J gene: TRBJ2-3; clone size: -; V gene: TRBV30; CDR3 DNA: TGTGCCTGGAGTGCCACAGGACAGAGCACAGATACGCAGTATTTT; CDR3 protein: CAWSATGQSTDTQYF
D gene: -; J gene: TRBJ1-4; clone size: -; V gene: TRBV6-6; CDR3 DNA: TGTGCCAGCAGTTACTCGATGACGTCAAATGAAAAACTGTTTTTT; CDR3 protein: CASSYSMTSNEKLFF
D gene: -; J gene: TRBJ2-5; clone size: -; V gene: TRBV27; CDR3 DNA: TGTGCCAGCAGTTTAAACCCCATGGGGCGTCTGGGGACCCAGTACTTC; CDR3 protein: CASSLNPMGRLGTQYF
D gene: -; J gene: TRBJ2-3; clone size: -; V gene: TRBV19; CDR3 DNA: TGTGCCACCCGGACAGCCACTAGCACAGATACGCAGTATTTT; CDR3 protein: CATRTATSTDTQYF
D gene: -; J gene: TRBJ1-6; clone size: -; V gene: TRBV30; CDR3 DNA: TGTGCCTGGAGTGTATCGGGGAATAATTCACCCCTCCACTTT; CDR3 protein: CAWSVSGNNSPLHF